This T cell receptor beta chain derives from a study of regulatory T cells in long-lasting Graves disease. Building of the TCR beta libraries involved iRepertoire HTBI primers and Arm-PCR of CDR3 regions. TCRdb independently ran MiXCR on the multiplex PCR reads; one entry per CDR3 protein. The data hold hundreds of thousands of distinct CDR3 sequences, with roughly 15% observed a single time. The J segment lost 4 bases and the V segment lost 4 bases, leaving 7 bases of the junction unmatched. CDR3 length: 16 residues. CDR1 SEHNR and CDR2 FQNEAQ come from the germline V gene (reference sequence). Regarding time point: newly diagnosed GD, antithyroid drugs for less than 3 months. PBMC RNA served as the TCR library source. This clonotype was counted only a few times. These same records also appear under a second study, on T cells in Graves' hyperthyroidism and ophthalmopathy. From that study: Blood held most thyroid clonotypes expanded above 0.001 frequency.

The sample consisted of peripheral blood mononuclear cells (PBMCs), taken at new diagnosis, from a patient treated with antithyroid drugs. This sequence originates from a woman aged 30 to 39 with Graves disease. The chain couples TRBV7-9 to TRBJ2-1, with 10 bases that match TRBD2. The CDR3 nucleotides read TGTGCCAGCAGCTCCCGAACTAGCGGGACTTACAATGAGCAGTTCTTC. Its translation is CASSSRTSGTYNEQFF. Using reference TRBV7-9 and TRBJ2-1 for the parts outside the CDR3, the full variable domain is DTGVSQNPRHKITKRGQNVTFRCDPISEHNRLYWYRQTLGQGPEFLTYFQNEAQLEKSRLLSDRFSAERPKGSFSTLEIQRTEQGDSAMYLCASSSRTSGTYNEQFFGPGTRLTVL.